This TCR beta chain stems from a study of T cells in Graves' hyperthyroidism and ophthalmopathy. This clonotype was picked up a small number of times. The antigen remains unidentified. The CDR3 regions of TCR beta were amplified from RNA transcripts. First-round RT-PCR targeting the TCR CDR3 was performed with the HTBI primer set. From the multiplex PCR reads, TCRdb called clonotypes with MiXCR, one entry per CDR3 protein. The sample has hundreds of thousands of distinct CDR3 sequences; 15% to 20% are singletons. It was uncontrolled infection, other autoimmune disease, pregnancy or lactation that excluded patients. The length of the CDR3 is 16 residues. V shed 2 bases, J shed 2 bases, and the junction held 4 bases outside the gene matches. CDR1 is LGHNA and CDR2 is YNFKEQ in the germline V gene. Study conclusions and caveats: Blood also contained most expanded thyroid clonotypes above 0.001.

This TCR derives from a woman aged 35 to 49 with Graves' ophthalmopathy. The sequencing input was blood. This chain connects TRBV4-2 to TRBJ1-5, with TRBD1 matching 9 bases. The CDR3 here is CASSQPDRGGNQPQHF. The CDR3, as DNA: TGTGCCAGCAGCCAACCGGACAGGGGAGGCAATCAGCCCCAGCATTTT.